The 31 T cell receptor beta chains given below trace back to one sample, sequenced in a study of blood T cell repertoires in COVID-19. TCRdb's table, derived via immunoSEQ multiplex PCR, lists solely in-frame clones and lacks some. This sample has approximately 210,000 clones, with approximately 82% found just once. Sequencing was done on a sample of peripheral blood. Source of these receptors: a woman aged 65 to 85 with active or convalescent COVID-19.

This chain links TRBV6-5 with TRBJ1-2, with TRBD1 as a possible D gene (6 bases). The V gene lost 6 bases and the J gene lost 2 bases, with 16 bases spanning the gap. The CDR3 sequence is 15 residues long. The V gene's germline CDR1 is MNHEY and CDR2 SVGAGI. In nucleotides, the CDR3 is TGTGCCAGCAGGTCGGCAGGGGTGGAAAACTATGGCTACACCTTC. Amino acid sequence: CASRSAGVENYGYTF.

The chain couples TRBV18 to TRBJ2-7, with a possible D match to TRBD1 (6 bases). The V end was cut by 2 bases, the J end by 4 bases, with 9 bases between. This CDR3 comprises 13 residues. Germline loops: CDR1 KGHSH, CDR2 LQKENI. The CDR3 sequence: CASSPGTTYEQYF. Here the CDR3 DNA reads TGTGCCAGCTCACCAGGGACAACTTACGAGCAGTACTTC.

The chain carries TRBV10-3 and TRBJ2-7, with 10 nucleotides matching TRBD1. This CDR3 is built from 11 residues. J gave up 4 bases and V 11 bases, and 2 bases lay outside the gene matches. Germline V gene sequence: CDR1 ENHRY, CDR2 SYGVKD. The DNA for the CDR3 is TGTGCCTCGGGACAGGGGTACGAGCAGTACTTC. Residues: CASGQGYEQYF.

The rearrangement joins TRBV20-1 to TRBJ1-2; D not resolved. The CDR3 loop spans 15 amino acids. The germline V gene has CDR1 DFQATT and CDR2 SNEGSKA (reference sequence). Deletions cut 3 bases from V and 1 base from J, with 15 bases between. This chain's CDR3 is CSASVGSAVNYGYTF. CDR3 nucleotide sequence: TGCAGTGCTAGTGTCGGCAGCGCCGTTAACTATGGCTACACCTTC.

This chain uses TRBV11-1 with TRBJ1-3; D is perhaps TRBD1 (5 bases). Trimming cost V 5 bases and J 0 bases, with 8 bases left between them. From germline, CDR1 is SGHAT and CDR2 FQDESV (reference sequence). This CDR3 region has 14 residues. CDR3 coding DNA: TGTGCCAGCAGCCCCGGACACTCTGGAAACACCATATATTTT. It codes for CASSPGHSGNTIYF.

This clone was recorded only once. The chain uses TRBV19 and TRBJ2-1; possible D gene TRBD2, 5 bases. V dropped 6 bases and J dropped 6 bases, with 21 bases sitting between them. The CDR3 runs to 16 residues. Germline V lookup: CDR1 LNHDA, CDR2 SQIVND (reference sequence). As DNA, the CDR3 is TGTGCCAGTAGGGACCTACTCGGACTGACCTTCAATGAGCAGTTCTTC. Protein sequence: CASRDLLGLTFNEQFF.

The sample holds a few counts of this clone. The chain joins TRBV10-2 to TRBJ2-1; 9 nucleotides line up with TRBD1. Germline V CDR1 and CDR2: WSHSY, SAAADI. Losses at the gene ends were 6 bases for V and 3 bases for J; bases not matched to a gene: 6. The CDR3 sequence is 15 residues long. The CDR3 bases are TGCGCCAGCAGGATCGGACAGGGGAGCTACAATGAGCAGTTCTTC. Encoded protein: CASRIGQGSYNEQFF.

The chain is built from TRBV4-1 and TRBJ1-5; 7 bases align to TRBD1. Germline V gene sequence: CDR1 MGHRA, CDR2 YSYEKL. J gave up 0 bases and V 2 bases, and 7 bases lay outside the gene matches. This CDR3 has 17 residues. CDR3 sequence: CASSQIGAGGSNQPQHF. In DNA, the CDR3 is TGCGCCAGCAGCCAAATAGGAGCAGGGGGTAGCAATCAGCCCCAGCATTTT.

This chain uses TRBV19 with TRBJ1-5; TRBD1 might be the D (6 bases). V lost 1 base to trimming and J lost 2 bases, with 24 bases between them. Looked up from germline, CDR1 is LNHDA and CDR2 is SQIVND (reference sequence). CDR3 length: 20 residues. The CDR3 nucleotides are TGTGCCAGTAGTATAGGTCCCGGGACAAACTCCATCTGGCGCAATCAGCCCCAGCATTTT. This codes for CASSIGPGTNSIWRNQPQHF.

This clone was seen at least ten times. The chain recombines TRBV5-1 with TRBJ1-5; 7 bases match TRBD1. Germline V gene lookup returns CDR1 SGHRS and CDR2 YFSETQ. The CDR3 is made up of 14 amino acids. V dropped 4 bases and J dropped 4; count of bases not matched to a gene: 5. The CDR3 sequence: CASSVGQPNQPQHF. The CDR3 coding sequence is TGCGCCAGCAGCGTGGGACAGCCTAATCAGCCCCAGCATTTT.

This rearrangement joins TRBV9 to TRBJ1-5; D remains ambiguous. Germline CDR1 and CDR2: SGDLS and YYNGEE. With 3 bases removed from V and 5 bases from J, the gap between germline ends came to 12 bases. The CDR3 contains 14 residues. The CDR3 DNA reads as TGTGCCAGCAGCGCGACCCAGGTCCATCAGCCCCAGCATTTT. Its translation: CASSATQVHQPQHF. Full variable domain (remainder filled in from reference TRBV9 and TRBJ1-5): DSGVTQTPKHLITATGQRVTLRCSPRSGDLSVYWYQQSLDQGLQFLIQYYNGEERAKGNILERFSAQQFPDLHSELNLSSLELGDSALYFCASSATQVHQPQHFGDGTRLSIL.

The chain carries TRBV12-3 or TRBV12-4 and TRBJ1-3; D uncertain. V gave up 0 bases and J gave up 9 bases, with 6 bases separating them. The CDR3 totals 12 residues. The CDR3 protein is CASSLAPGTIYF. For the CDR3, the DNA is TGTGCCAGCAGTTTAGCGCCAGGCACCATATATTTT.

The chain combines TRBV3-1 (or the pseudogene TRBV3-2) with TRBJ1-2; D is uncertain. V gave up 1 base and J gave up 3 bases, with 18 bases separating them. This CDR3 spans 17 amino acids. CDR1 is LGHDT, CDR2 YNNKEL, per germline (reference sequence). The CDR3 sequence: CASSQVRCQVRHYGYTF. The CDR3 DNA reads as TGTGCCAGCAGCCAAGTCCGTTGTCAGGTCCGGCACTATGGCTACACCTTC.

This clone turned up a few times. The gene calls are TRBV7-3 and TRBJ2-5; 10 nucleotides align to TRBD2. Germline V gene sequence: CDR1 SGHTA, CDR2 FQGTGA. V was clipped by 1 base and J by 2 bases; unmatched bases: 13. The CDR3 runs to 19 residues. This CDR3 reads CASSLNGPQGAGGQETQYF. CDR3 DNA: TGTGCCAGCAGCTTAAACGGCCCCCAGGGAGCGGGGGGGCAAGAGACCCAGTACTTC. The full variable domain, completed using reference TRBV7-3 and TRBJ2-5, is GAGVSQTPSNKVTEKGKYVELRCDPISGHTALYWYRQSLGQGPEFLIYFQGTGAADDSGLPNDRFFAVRPEGSVSTLKIQRTERGDSAVYLCASSLNGPQGAGGQETQYFGPGTRLLVL.

This clone has only one observation. The rearrangement links TRBV5-1 to TRBJ2-7; TRBD1 is a possible D gene (6 bases). This CDR3 region has 15 residues. Per the germline V gene, CDR1 is SGHRS and CDR2 is YFSETQ. V gave up 3 bases and J gave up 0 bases, with 13 bases separating them. The CDR3, as DNA: TGCGCCAGCAGCTCCCGGGACACGAGCTCCTACGAGCAGTACTTC. Encoded protein: CASSSRDTSSYEQYF.

The chain employs TRBV4-3 and TRBJ1-4; 8 bases agree with TRBD1. J lost 7 bases, V lost 0 bases, and 7 bases had no gene match. Germline-derived CDR1 and CDR2 are LGHNA and YSLEER. This CDR3 region has 16 residues. DNA of the CDR3: TGCGCCAGCAGCCAAGACAAACAGGGGGGGGGTGAAAAACTGTTTTTT. Amino acid sequence: CASSQDKQGGGEKLFF.

This chain connects TRBV3-1 (or the pseudogene TRBV3-2) to TRBJ1-1; 8 bases fit TRBD1. The germline V gene encodes CDR1 LGHDT and CDR2 YNNKEL (reference sequence). V was clipped by 3 bases and J by 1 base; unmatched bases: 1. This CDR3 has 14 amino acids. The CDR3, as DNA: TGTGCCAGCAGCCACAGGGGGCGGAACACTGAAGCTTTCTTT. Its translation: CASSHRGRNTEAFF.

The V call is TRBV7-8, the J call TRBJ2-5; D is possibly TRBD1 (6 bases). Trimming took 5 bases from V and 1 from J, leaving 23 bases between them. The CDR3 contains 18 residues. Germline V CDR1 and CDR2: SGHVS, FQNEAQ. The CDR3: CASSPQRWGHRAQETQYF. CDR3 nucleotides: TGTGCCAGCAGCCCCCAAAGGTGGGGGCACCGAGCCCAAGAGACCCAGTACTTC.

The chain employs TRBV5-4 and TRBJ1-3; D is unclear. The V end was cut by 4 bases, the J end by 0 bases, with 11 bases between. CDR3 length equals 15 residues. The germline gives CDR1 SGHNT, CDR2 YYREEE (reference sequence). The CDR3 DNA is TGTGCCAGCAGCATAGCGGGGATCTCTGGAAACACCATATATTTT. Its protein is CASSIAGISGNTIYF. Using reference TRBV5-4 and TRBJ1-3 for the parts outside the CDR3, the full variable domain is ETGVTQSPTHLIKTRGQQVTLRCSSQSGHNTVSWYQQALGQGPQFIFQYYREEENGRGNFPPRFSGLQFPNYSSELNVNALELDDSALYLCASSIAGISGNTIYFGEGSWLTVV.

This clone was counted once. The chain employs TRBV20-1 and TRBJ2-7, with 10 bases that match TRBD1. Trimming at V came to 3 bases and at J to 2 bases, leaving 4 bases not matched to a gene. CDR3 length: 14 amino acids. CDR1 DFQATT and CDR2 SNEGSKA come from the germline V gene (reference sequence). In nucleotides, the CDR3 is TGCAGTGCTAGTCACGGGACAGGGGCCTACGAGCAGTACTTC. Translation gives CSASHGTGAYEQYF.

For the CDR3, the DNA is TGTGCCACCAGGGGGGGGCAGGGGGCTTTCGTGGTGCAGTACTTC. Its translation is CATRGGQGAFVVQYF. V and J are TRBV24-1 and TRBJ2-7; TRBD1 might be the D (8 bases). V lost 7 bases and J lost 9, with 24 bases in between. This CDR3 region has 15 residues. Germline V lookup: CDR1 KGHDR, CDR2 SFDVKD.

The chain carries TRBV11-1 and TRBJ1-1; 9 positions agree with TRBD1. The V gene's germline CDR1 is SGHAT and CDR2 FQDESV (reference sequence). CDR3 size: 13 residues. The ends lost 8 bases at V and 6 bases at J; junction bases unmatched: 7. The CDR3 DNA follows: TGTGCCAGCGAACAGGGGGCGCGCGCTGAAGCTTTCTTT. Amino acids: CASEQGARAEAFF. Together with reference TRBV11-1 and TRBJ1-1, the CDR3 gives the full variable domain: EAEVAQSPRYKITEKSQAVAFWCDPISGHATLYWYRQILGQGPELLVQFQDESVVDDSQLPKDRFSAERLKGVDSTLKIQPAELGDSAMYLCASEQGARAEAFFGQGTRLTVV.

This clone has only one observation. The chain carries TRBV2 and TRBJ2-5; TRBD2 agrees at 10 bases. The CDR3 contains 16 residues. Germline values: CDR1 SNHLY, CDR2 FYNNEI. Trimming cost V 5 bases and J 1 base; bases outside gene matches: 7. The CDR3 DNA reads as TGTGCCAGCAGTATATATGGACTAGCGGCCCAAGAGACCCAGTACTTC. Amino acid sequence: CASSIYGLAAQETQYF.

This clone has more than one count but fewer than ten. The chain joins TRBV7-3 to TRBJ1-1; D unclear. The CDR3 is made up of 13 amino acids. V was cut by 2 bases and J by 1 base, with 5 bases left in between. Germline CDR1 is SGHTA and CDR2 is FQGTGA. Here the CDR3 reads CASSLSQNTEAFF. The CDR3 nucleotides read TGTGCCAGCAGCTTATCACAGAACACTGAAGCTTTCTTT. Full variable domain (remainder filled in from reference TRBV7-3 and TRBJ1-1): GAGVSQTPSNKVTEKGKYVELRCDPISGHTALYWYRQSLGQGPEFLIYFQGTGAADDSGLPNDRFFAVRPEGSVSTLKIQRTERGDSAVYLCASSLSQNTEAFFGQGTRLTVV.

Notes on this clone: Other DNA sequences in this sample translate to the same CDR3. The chain employs TRBV28 and TRBJ1-2, with D hard to call. CDR1 and CDR2 (germline): MDHEN, SYDVKM. The CDR3 extends over 13 amino acids. V lost 3 bases to trimming and J lost 1 base, with 6 bases between them. CDR3 protein: CASSFRGNYGYTF. The CDR3 DNA follows: TGTGCCAGCAGTTTTCGGGGTAACTATGGCTACACCTTC.

The V gene is TRBV5-1, the J gene TRBJ2-2; D unresolved. The CDR3 runs to 11 residues. The germline CDR1 and CDR2 sequences are SGHRS and YFSETQ. V gave up 4 bases and J gave up 11 bases, with 9 bases separating them. CDR3 residues: CASSRSYELFF. CDR3 bases: TGCGCCAGCAGCCGGAGCTACGAGCTGTTTTTT.

The chain combines TRBV30 with TRBJ1-1; D not resolved. The V and J ends lost 0 bases and 0 bases respectively, with 14 bases between them. Looked up from germline, CDR1 is GTSNPN and CDR2 is SVGIG (reference sequence). CDR3 length: 16 residues. CDR3 residues: CAWSVLTGIMNTEAFF. For the CDR3, the DNA is TGTGCCTGGAGTGTGTTAACTGGTATCATGAACACTGAAGCTTTCTTT. Looking up the rest from reference TRBV30 and TRBJ1-1 gives the full variable domain: SQTIHQWPATLVQPVGSPLSLECTVEGTSNPNLYWYRQAAGRGLQLLFYSVGIGQISSEVPQNLSASRPQDRQFILSSKKLLLSDSGFYLCAWSVLTGIMNTEAFFGQGTRLTVV.

A single count supports this clone. The chain links TRBV30 to TRBJ1-5, with 8 bases lining up with TRBD1. Germline V gene data show CDR1 as GTSNPN and CDR2 as SVGIG (reference sequence). The CDR3 runs 15 residues. V dropped 2 bases and J dropped 11; count of bases not matched to a gene: 14. CDR3 in amino acids: CAWSYGGQVYRTQHF. The CDR3 nucleotides read TGTGCCTGGAGTTACGGGGGACAGGTTTATCGGACCCAGCATTTT.

This clone came up a few times. The chain uses TRBV18 and TRBJ2-3; 11 bases line up with TRBD1. Germline V CDR1 and CDR2: KGHSH, LQKENI. The CDR3 has 16 residues. V shed 4 bases and J 6 bases; nucleotides not matched to a gene: 9. The CDR3 DNA is TGTGCCAGCTCACTCCCCCGGACAGGGGGCTGGGATACGCAGTATTTT. It codes for CASSLPRTGGWDTQYF.

The chain couples TRBV5-1 to TRBJ2-1; D gene uncertain. Trimming shortened V by 0 bases and J by 3 bases, and 7 bases separated the two germline ends. This CDR3 spans 14 amino acids. CDR1 is SGHRS and CDR2 is YFSETQ in the germline V gene. In DNA form, the CDR3 reads TGCGCCAGCAGCTTGGACTCTAACTACAATGAGCAGTTCTTC. It specifies CASSLDSNYNEQFF.

CDR3 protein: CASSLDLQGSEQYF. DNA for the CDR3: TGTGCCAGCAGCTTAGATCTACAGGGATCCGAGCAGTACTTC. The chain employs TRBV7-9 and TRBJ2-7; TRBD1 is a possible D gene (6 bases). Germline CDR1 and CDR2: SEHNR and FQNEAQ (reference sequence). The CDR3 length is 14 residues. Trimming removed 1 base from V and 6 bases from J, with 13 bases in between.